This paragraph reports one T cell receptor (beta chain). As processed by the authors: Reference gene primers were amplified, and this amplification served to estimate nucleated cell counts. Repertoires were generated with immunoSEQ multiplex PCR, while TCRdb's copy carries only in-frame clones and drops some. The V and J calls and clone size come from that table; D and trimming were worked out from the DNA. The table has some 170,000 clones, about four fifths seen once. This CDR3 contains 16 residues. V was clipped by 2 bases and J by 2 bases; unmatched bases: 8. Germline V gene data show CDR1 as SNHLY and CDR2 as FYNNEI. This sample is part of a study of blood T cell repertoires in COVID-19. Study summary: Some COVID-19 samples were acute and others convalescent; all came from the United States, Italy and Spain. T cells, B-cell-depleted T cells, or PBMCs provided the cDNA or gDNA that served as material.

The clonotype originates from a man between 60 and 70 years old with active or convalescent COVID-19. The V gene is TRBV2, the J gene TRBJ1-2; TRBD1 matches at 7 bases. Sequenced material: peripheral blood. The CDR3 bases are TGTGCCAGCAGTGAATTTCGTGGCAGGGGGAACTATGGCTACACCTTC. This translates into CASSEFRGRGNYGYTF.